Here is one TCR beta chain with its context. This sample stems from a study of identical twins. TCRdb reprocessed the 5' RACE reads via MiXCR and lists one record per CDR3 protein. The data hold 450,000 to 600,000 distinct CDR3 sequences, with approximately 20% observed a single time. The same specimen was also included in a second study, on yellow fever vaccine responses in identical twins.

The sample comprised CD4+ T cells sorted from blood. This clonotype was sampled from a woman between 18 and 29 years old in good health.

The CDR3 is CATSKQDIGGYEQYF. The CDR3 nucleotides are TGTGCCACCAGCAAACAGGATATAGGCGGATACGAGCAGTACTTC. V usage is TRBV15 and J usage is TRBJ2-7; tentative D call: TRBD1 (5 bases). The CDR3 is 15 amino acids. The V gene's germline CDR1 is LNHNV and CDR2 YYDKDF (reference sequence). V shed 4 bases and J shed 4 bases, with 17 bases lying between them.